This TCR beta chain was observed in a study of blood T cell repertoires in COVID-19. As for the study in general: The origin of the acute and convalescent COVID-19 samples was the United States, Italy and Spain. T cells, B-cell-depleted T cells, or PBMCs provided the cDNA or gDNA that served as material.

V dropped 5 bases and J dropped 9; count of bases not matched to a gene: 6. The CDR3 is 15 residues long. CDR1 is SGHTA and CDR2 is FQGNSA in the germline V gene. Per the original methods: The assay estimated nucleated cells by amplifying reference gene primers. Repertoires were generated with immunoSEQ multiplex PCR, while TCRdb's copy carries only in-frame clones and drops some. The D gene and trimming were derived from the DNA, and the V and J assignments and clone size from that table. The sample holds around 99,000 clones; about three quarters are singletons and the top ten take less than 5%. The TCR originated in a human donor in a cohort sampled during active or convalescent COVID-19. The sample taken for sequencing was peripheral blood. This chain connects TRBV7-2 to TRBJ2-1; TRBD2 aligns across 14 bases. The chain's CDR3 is CASSPTSGGASEQFF. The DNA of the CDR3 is TGTGCCAGCAGCCCGACTAGCGGGGGGGCTAGTGAGCAGTTCTTC.